The sequence of this T cell receptor (beta chain) was determined in a study of PD-L1 blockade in urothelial cancer. Study-level background: Blood was analyzed 3 weeks (second dose) and 6 weeks after treatment start.

Using immunoSEQ multiplex PCR, the repertoire was profiled, and TCRdb retains in-frame clones only, with some absent. Counted here are about 63,000 clones, 80% to 90% occurring once; the ten biggest clones make up around 5.7%. Sample time point: pretreatment peripheral blood. From germline, CDR1 is SGDLS and CDR2 YYNGEE. The trim removed 4 bases at V and 5 bases at J, leaving 6 bases unmatched. This CDR3 has 15 amino acids. This TCR came from a man between 65 and 80 years old with urothelial cancer. The chain joins TRBV9 to TRBJ1-1, with 12 bases fitting TRBD1. The sequencing here drew on PBMCs, taken around atezolizumab (anti-PD-L1) treatment. The CDR3 DNA is TGTGCCAGCAGCCTGGGACAGGGGGCGCTTACTGAAGCTTTCTTT. The encoded protein is CASSLGQGALTEAFF.